What follows are 14 T cell receptor beta chains derived from one specimen sequenced in a study of blood T cell repertoires in COVID-19. Clones were sequenced by immunoSEQ multiplex PCR, and TCRdb holds only the in-frame ones, with some missing. This table has roughly 150,000 clones, about 88% appearing once. Input material: peripheral blood. These receptors all stem from a man in his fifties who had recovered from COVID-19.

The chain couples TRBV27 to TRBJ2-1; D is perhaps TRBD1 (6 bases). Per the germline V gene, CDR1 is MNHEY and CDR2 is SMNVEV (reference sequence). Trimming took 5 bases from V and 9 from J, leaving 14 bases between them. The CDR3 sequence is 13 residues long. In nucleotides, the CDR3 is TGTGCCAGCAGTGTCCAGGGGCTTAGTGAGCAGTTCTTC. Protein: CASSVQGLSEQFF.

The chain has TRBV7-3 and TRBJ2-1, with 9 bases matching TRBD2. Trimming took 5 bases from V and 5 from J; bases not matched to a gene: 7. CDR3 length: 15 amino acids. Germline loops: CDR1 SGHTA, CDR2 FQGTGA. The CDR3 DNA follows: TGTGCCAGCAGCCCTGCTAGCGGGACCGACAATGAGCAGTTCTTC. As protein: CASSPASGTDNEQFF.

This clone has a single count. The V call is TRBV5-1, the J call TRBJ2-1, with 13 bases that match TRBD2. The length of the CDR3 is 16 residues. CDR1 SGHRS and CDR2 YFSETQ come from the germline V gene. The J segment lost 12 bases and the V segment lost 0 bases, leaving 9 bases of the junction unmatched. The CDR3 is CASSLAGTSGAQTQFF. DNA for the CDR3: TGCGCCAGCAGCTTGGCCGGGACTAGCGGGGCGCAAACGCAGTTCTTC.

In regard to this clone: No DNA is shown, since the ends of the CDR3 on it are uncertain; the CDR3 is the one TCRdb lists. This chain joins TRBV21-1 and TRBJ1-5; TRBD1 is the table's D call and was not checked against the DNA. TRBV21-1 is reported as a pseudogene. Inclusive of both ends, the CDR3 amounts to 21 amino acids. The CDR3 loop is CASSTPLRDRETYRCNQPQHF.

The chain employs TRBV5-4 and TRBJ1-1; D remains unclear. Germline assignment: CDR1 SGHNT and CDR2 YYREEE (reference sequence). CDR3 length: 12 residues. Trimming stripped 1 base from V and 8 bases from J, with 9 bases between. As DNA, the CDR3 is TGTGCCAGCAGCTTGAGCTCTAGGGAAGCTTTCTTT. Encoded protein: CASSLSSREAFF.

This clone turned up a few times. CDR3 nucleotides: TGCGCCAGCAGCTTAATGCGGGGGGGTCGAGAGACCCAGTACTTC. This gives the protein CASSLMRGGRETQYF. The rearrangement joins TRBV5-1 to TRBJ2-5; 9 bases align to TRBD2. The CDR3 is 15 residues long. V lost 2 bases and J lost 4; bases outside the gene matches: 6. Germline CDR1 reads SGHRS; CDR2 reads YFSETQ.

This chain joins TRBV27 and TRBJ1-1; D is undetermined. Germline loops: CDR1 MNHEY, CDR2 SMNVEV (reference sequence). The germline V and J ends were trimmed by 2 bases and 8 bases, with 9 bases remaining between them. The CDR3 runs to 12 residues. The CDR3 sequence is CASSLMPGEAFF. Here the CDR3 DNA reads TGTGCCAGCAGTTTAATGCCAGGCGAAGCTTTCTTT.

The V and J genes are TRBV2 and TRBJ2-5; TRBD1 aligns across 8 bases. This CDR3 comprises 14 residues. The germline gives CDR1 SNHLY, CDR2 FYNNEI. Unmatched junction bases numbered 7, after V lost 6 bases and J lost 4 bases. The CDR3 nucleotides are TGTGCCAGCAGCAATCAGGGGGCAGGAGAGACCCAGTACTTC. This translates into CASSNQGAGETQYF.

This rearrangement joins TRBV11-3 to TRBJ2-2; tentatively, D is TRBD1 (6 bases). The CDR3 is 16 amino acids. In germline, CDR1 is SGHNT, CDR2 YENEEA. V lost 3 bases and J 7 bases, leaving 18 bases between the germline ends. The CDR3 reads CASSLGRQARGGELFF. The DNA of the CDR3 is TGTGCCAGCAGCTTGGGGCGGCAGGCCAGGGGCGGGGAGCTGTTTTTT.

This clone was picked up one time. The chain combines TRBV19 with TRBJ2-1, with 14 bases lining up with TRBD2. This CDR3 comprises 18 residues. Germline values: CDR1 LNHDA, CDR2 SQIVND (reference sequence). V lost 5 bases and J lost 8; bases outside the gene matches: 14. The DNA for the CDR3 is TGTGCCAGTAGTTTGAGACTAGCGGGGGGGCCAATGCGGGATGAGCAGTTCTTC. It encodes CASSLRLAGGPMRDEQFF.

The chain links TRBV18 to TRBJ1-1, with 11 nucleotides matching TRBD1. Germline lookup yields CDR1 KGHSH and CDR2 LQKENI. The CDR3 extends over 14 amino acids. V gave up 3 bases and J gave up 5 bases; unmatched junction bases: 2. CDR3 residues: CASSPGTGGTEAFF. The CDR3 DNA sequence: TGTGCCAGCTCACCGGGGACAGGGGGTACTGAAGCTTTCTTT.

The chain links TRBV6-5 to TRBJ2-1, with 8 nucleotides matching TRBD2. The germline gives CDR1 MNHEY, CDR2 SVGAGI. The CDR3 has 13 residues. J lost 4 bases, V lost 7 bases, and 3 bases had no gene match. The CDR3 protein is CASIAGIYNEQFF. DNA for the CDR3: TGTGCCAGCATAGCGGGGATTTACAATGAGCAGTTCTTC.

This chain joins TRBV6-5 and TRBJ2-7; D ambiguous. The CDR3 spans 14 residues. V was cut by 5 bases and J by 6 bases, with 17 bases left in between. CDR1 is MNHEY, CDR2 SVGAGI, per germline. In DNA form, the CDR3 reads TGTGCCAGCAGTCGTGATCCTGCTAGTGGCGAGCAGTACTTC. It codes for CASSRDPASGEQYF.

Only a few counts were recorded for this clone. This sequence joins TRBV12-5 and TRBJ1-1; 9 bases line up with TRBD1. Germline V lookup: CDR1 LGHNT, CDR2 FRNRAP. J lost 4 bases, V lost 9 bases, and 9 bases had no gene match. The CDR3 sequence is 14 residues long. CDR3 protein: CARERDRDPTEAFF. The DNA of the CDR3 is TGTGCTAGGGAGCGGGACAGGGACCCCACTGAAGCTTTCTTT.